This T cell receptor beta chain was captured in a study of T cells after yellow fever vaccination. Whole-study context: It was SMART-Seq v4 Ultra Low Input that prepared the fractions with low cell numbers.

The CDR3 loop spans 14 amino acids. CDR1 SNHLY and CDR2 FYNNEI come from the germline V gene. The V gene lost 6 bases and the J gene lost 0 bases, with 12 bases spanning the gap. This clonotype has a count of ten or more. Its antigen remains unidentified. Study results and caveats: Abundant clonotypes from the bulk population could have been carried over as contaminants into FACS-sorted repertoires. Across the CD4 and CD8 compartments, a small share of clonotypes was present in both.

A single record per CDR3 protein comes from TCRdb applying MiXCR to the 5' RACE reads. The sample shows about 320,000 distinct CDR3 sequences, 9.5% to 12% of them seen only once. Source: CD4+ T cells sorted from PBMCs, taken 45 days after the yellow fever booster vaccination. The TCR was taken from a man aged 18 to 29 who received the YFV17D yellow fever vaccine. V usage is TRBV2 and J usage is TRBJ2-7; D call uncertain. In DNA form, the CDR3 reads TGTGCCAGCAGCCCGGACCGCTTCTCCTACGAGCAGTACTTC. It encodes CASSPDRFSYEQYF.